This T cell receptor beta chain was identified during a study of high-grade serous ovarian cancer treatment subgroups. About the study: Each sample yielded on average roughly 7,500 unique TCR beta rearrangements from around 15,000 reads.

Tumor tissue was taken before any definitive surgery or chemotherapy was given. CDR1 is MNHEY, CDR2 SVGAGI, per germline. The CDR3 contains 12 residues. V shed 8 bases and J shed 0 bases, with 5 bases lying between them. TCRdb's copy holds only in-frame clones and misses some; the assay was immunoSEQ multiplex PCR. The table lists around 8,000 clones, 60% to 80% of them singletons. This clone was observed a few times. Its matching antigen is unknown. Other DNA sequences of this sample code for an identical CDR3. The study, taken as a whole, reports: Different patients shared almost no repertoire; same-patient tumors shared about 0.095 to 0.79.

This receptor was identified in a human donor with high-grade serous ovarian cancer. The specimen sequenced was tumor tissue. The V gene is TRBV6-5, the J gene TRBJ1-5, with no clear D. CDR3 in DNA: TGTGCCAGCGGAGATAGCAATCAGCCCCAGCATTTT. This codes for CASGDSNQPQHF.